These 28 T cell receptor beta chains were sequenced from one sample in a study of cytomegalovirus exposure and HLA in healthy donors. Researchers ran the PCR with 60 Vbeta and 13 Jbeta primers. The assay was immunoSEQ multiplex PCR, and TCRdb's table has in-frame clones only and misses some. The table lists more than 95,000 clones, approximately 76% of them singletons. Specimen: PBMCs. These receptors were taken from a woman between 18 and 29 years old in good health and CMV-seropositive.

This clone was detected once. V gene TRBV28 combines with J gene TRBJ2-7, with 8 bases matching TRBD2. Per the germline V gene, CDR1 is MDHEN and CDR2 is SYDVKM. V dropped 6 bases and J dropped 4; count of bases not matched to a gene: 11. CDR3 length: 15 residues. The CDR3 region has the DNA TGTGCCAGCAGCACTCAGCGGGAGCTATCGTACGAGCAGTACTTC. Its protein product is CASSTQRELSYEQYF.

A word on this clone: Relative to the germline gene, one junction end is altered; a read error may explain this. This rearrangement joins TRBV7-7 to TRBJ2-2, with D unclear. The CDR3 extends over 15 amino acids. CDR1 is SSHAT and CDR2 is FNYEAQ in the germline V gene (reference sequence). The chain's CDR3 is CASSLDRVGTGELFF. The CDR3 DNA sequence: TGTGCTAGCAGCTTAGATCGGGTCGGCACCGGGGAGCTGTTTTTT.

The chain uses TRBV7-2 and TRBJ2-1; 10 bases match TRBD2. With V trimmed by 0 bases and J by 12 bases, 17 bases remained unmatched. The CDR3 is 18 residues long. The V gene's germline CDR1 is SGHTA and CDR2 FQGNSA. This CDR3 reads CASSLARKSSGSDYGQFF. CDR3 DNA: TGTGCCAGCAGCTTAGCGCGAAAGTCTAGCGGGAGTGATTATGGGCAGTTCTTC.

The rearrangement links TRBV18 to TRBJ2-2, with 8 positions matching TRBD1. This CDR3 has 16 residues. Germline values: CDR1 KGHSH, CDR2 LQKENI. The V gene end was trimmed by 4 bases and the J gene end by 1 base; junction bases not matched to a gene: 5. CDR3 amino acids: CASSLLTGVNTGELFF. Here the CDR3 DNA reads TGTGCCAGCTCACTGTTGACAGGGGTGAACACCGGGGAGCTGTTTTTT.

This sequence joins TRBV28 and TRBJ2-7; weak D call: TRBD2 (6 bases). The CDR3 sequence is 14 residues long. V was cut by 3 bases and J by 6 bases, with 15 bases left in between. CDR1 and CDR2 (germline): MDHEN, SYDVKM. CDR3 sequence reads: CASSFLGSAREQYF. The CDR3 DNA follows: TGTGCCAGCAGTTTTCTCGGGAGTGCGCGCGAGCAGTACTTC.

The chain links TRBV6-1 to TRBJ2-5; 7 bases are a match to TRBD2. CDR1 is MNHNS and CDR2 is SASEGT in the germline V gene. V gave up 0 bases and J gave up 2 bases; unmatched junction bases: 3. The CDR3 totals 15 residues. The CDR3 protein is CASSEALADQETQYF. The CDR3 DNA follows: TGTGCCAGCAGTGAAGCGCTAGCGGATCAAGAGACCCAGTACTTC.

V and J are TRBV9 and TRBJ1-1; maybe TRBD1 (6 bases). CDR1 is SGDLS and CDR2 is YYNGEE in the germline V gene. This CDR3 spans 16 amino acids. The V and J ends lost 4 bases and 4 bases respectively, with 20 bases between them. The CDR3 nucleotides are TGTGCCAGCAGCTCAACCCCGGGGGGCGACGGCACTGAAGCTTTCTTT. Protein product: CASSSTPGGDGTEAFF.

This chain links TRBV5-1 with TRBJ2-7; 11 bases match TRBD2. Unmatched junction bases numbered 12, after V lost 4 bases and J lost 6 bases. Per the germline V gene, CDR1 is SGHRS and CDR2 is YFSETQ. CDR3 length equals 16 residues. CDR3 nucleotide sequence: TGCGCCAGCAGCGAACTAGCGGGGGCCCCCCAACGCGAGCAGTACTTC. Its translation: CASSELAGAPQREQYF.

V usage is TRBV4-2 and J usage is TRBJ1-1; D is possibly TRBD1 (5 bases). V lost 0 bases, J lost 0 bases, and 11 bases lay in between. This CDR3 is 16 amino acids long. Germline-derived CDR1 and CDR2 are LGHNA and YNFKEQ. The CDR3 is CASSQDYAGLNTEAFF. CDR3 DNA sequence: TGTGCCAGCAGCCAAGATTATGCAGGGTTGAACACTGAAGCTTTCTTT.

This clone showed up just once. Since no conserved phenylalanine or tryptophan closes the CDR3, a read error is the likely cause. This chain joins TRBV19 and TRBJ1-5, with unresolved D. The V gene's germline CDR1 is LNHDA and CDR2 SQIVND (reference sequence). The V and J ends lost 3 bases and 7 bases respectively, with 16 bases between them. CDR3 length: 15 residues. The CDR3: CASSMFAGSGQPQHV. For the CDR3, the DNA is TGTGCCAGTAGTATGTTTGCCGGGTCGGGACAGCCCCAGCATGTT.

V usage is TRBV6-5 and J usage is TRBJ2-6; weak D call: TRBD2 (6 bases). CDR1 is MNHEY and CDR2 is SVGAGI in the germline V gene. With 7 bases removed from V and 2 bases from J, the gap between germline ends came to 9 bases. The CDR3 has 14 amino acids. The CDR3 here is CASTSGAGANVLTF. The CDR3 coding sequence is TGTGCCAGCACCTCGGGAGCTGGGGCCAACGTCCTGACTTTC.

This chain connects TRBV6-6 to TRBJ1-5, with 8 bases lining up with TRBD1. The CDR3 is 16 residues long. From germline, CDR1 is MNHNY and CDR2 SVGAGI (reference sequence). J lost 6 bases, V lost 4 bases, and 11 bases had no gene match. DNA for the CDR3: TGTGCCAGCAGTTCCCCGGACAGGGTGAGTGCTCAGCCCCAGCATTTT. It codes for CASSSPDRVSAQPQHF.

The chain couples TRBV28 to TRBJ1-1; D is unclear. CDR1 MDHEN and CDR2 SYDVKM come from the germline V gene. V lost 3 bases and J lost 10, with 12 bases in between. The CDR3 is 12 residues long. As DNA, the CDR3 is TGTGCCAGCAGTTTGCAGGCTTTGGGAGCTTTCTTT. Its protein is CASSLQALGAFF.

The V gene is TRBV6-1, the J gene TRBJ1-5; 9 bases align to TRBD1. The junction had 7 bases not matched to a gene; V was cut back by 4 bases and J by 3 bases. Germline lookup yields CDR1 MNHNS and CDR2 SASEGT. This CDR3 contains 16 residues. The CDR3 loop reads CASSASTGGVNQPQHF. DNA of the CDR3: TGTGCCAGCAGTGCGTCCACAGGGGGCGTCAATCAGCCCCAGCATTTT.

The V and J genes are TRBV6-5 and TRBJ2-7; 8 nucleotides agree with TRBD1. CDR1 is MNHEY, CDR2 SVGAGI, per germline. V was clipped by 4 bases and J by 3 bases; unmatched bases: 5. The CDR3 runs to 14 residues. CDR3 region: CASSSGTGYYEQYF. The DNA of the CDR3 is TGTGCCAGCAGTTCCGGGACAGGCTACTACGAGCAGTACTTC.

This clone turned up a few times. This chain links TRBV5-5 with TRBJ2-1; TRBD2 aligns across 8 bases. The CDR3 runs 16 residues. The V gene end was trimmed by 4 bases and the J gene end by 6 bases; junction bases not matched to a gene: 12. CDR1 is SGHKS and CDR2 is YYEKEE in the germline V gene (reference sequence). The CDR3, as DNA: TGTGCCAGCAGCGCCGGGGGGGCCACGTTATTCAATGAGCAGTTCTTC. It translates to CASSAGGATLFNEQFF.

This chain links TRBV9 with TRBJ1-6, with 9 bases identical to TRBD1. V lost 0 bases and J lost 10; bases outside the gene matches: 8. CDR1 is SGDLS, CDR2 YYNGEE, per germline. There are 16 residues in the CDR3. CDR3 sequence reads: CASSVVGTGFRSPLHF. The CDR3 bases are TGTGCCAGCAGCGTAGTGGGGACAGGGTTTCGGTCACCCCTCCACTTT.

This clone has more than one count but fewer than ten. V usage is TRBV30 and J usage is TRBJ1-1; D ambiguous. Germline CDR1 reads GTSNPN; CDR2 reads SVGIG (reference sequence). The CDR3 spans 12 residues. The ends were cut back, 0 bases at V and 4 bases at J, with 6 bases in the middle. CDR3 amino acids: CAWSVLRTEAFF. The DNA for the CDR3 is TGTGCCTGGAGTGTACTGCGCACTGAAGCTTTCTTT.

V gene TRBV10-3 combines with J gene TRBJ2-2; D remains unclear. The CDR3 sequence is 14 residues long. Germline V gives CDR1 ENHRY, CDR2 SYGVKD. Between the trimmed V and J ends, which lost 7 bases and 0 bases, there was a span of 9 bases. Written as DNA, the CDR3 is TGTGCCATCAAAGCCCAGGCGAACACCGGGGAGCTGTTTTTT. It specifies CAIKAQANTGELFF.

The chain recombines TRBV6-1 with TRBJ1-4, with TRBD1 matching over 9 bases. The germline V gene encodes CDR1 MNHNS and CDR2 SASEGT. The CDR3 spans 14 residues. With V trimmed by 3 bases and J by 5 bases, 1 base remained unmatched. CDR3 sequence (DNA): TGTGCCAGCAGTGAGGGACAGGGCAATGAAAAACTGTTTTTT. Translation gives CASSEGQGNEKLFF.

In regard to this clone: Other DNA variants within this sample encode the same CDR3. CDR3: CASSLGLGETQYF. CDR3 DNA sequence: TGTGCCAGCAGTTTGGGGCTAGGGGAGACCCAGTACTTC. The chain links TRBV27 to TRBJ2-5, with D tentatively TRBD1 (5 bases). Deletions cut 3 bases from V and 5 bases from J, with 10 bases between. Germline V gene lookup returns CDR1 MNHEY and CDR2 SMNVEV (reference sequence). This CDR3 is 13 amino acids long.

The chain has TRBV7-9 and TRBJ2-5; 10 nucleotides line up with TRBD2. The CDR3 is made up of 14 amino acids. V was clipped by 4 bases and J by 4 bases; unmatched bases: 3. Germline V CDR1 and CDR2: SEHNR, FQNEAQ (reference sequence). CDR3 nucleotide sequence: TGTGCCAGCAGCTCCTTAGCGGGAGGAGAGACCCAGTACTTC. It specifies CASSSLAGGETQYF.

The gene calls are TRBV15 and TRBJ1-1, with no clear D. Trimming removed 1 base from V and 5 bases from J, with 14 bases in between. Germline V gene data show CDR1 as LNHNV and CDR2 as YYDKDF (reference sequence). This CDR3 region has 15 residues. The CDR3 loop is CATSRVREVRTEAFF. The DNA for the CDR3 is TGTGCCACCAGCAGAGTTAGGGAGGTGAGAACTGAAGCTTTCTTT.

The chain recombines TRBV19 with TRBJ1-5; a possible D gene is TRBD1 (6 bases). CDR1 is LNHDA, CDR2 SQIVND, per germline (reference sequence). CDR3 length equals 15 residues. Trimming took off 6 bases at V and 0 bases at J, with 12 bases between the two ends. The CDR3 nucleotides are TGTGCCAGTAGGGTGGACAGTTATAGCAATCAGCCCCAGCATTTT. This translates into CASRVDSYSNQPQHF.

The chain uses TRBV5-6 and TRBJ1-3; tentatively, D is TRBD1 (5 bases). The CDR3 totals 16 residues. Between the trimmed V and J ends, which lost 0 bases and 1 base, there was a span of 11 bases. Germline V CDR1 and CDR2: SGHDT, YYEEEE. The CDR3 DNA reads TGTGCCAGCAGCTTGGCTGGGGACTATTCTGGAAACACCATATATTTT. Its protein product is CASSLAGDYSGNTIYF.

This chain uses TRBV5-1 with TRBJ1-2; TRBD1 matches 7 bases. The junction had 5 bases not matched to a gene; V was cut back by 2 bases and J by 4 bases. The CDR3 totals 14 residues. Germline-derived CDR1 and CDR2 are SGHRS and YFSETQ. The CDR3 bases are TGCGCCAGCAGCTTTACAGGGGACGCCTATGGCTACACCTTC. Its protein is CASSFTGDAYGYTF.

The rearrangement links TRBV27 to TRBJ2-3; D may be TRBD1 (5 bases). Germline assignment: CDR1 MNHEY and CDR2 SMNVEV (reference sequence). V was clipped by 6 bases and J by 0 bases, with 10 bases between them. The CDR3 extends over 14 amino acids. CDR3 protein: CASSRQTSTDTQYF. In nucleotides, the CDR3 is TGTGCCAGCAGCAGACAGACTAGCACAGATACGCAGTATTTT.

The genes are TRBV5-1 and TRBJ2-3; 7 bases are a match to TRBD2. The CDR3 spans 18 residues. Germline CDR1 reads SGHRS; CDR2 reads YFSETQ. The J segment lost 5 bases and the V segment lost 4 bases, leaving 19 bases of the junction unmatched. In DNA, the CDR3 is TGCGCCAGCAGCCGCCTTGTTCCGGGAGGCAAACGGGGAGATACGCAGTATTTT. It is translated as CASSRLVPGGKRGDTQYF.